This TCR beta chain is from a study of human T cells and chemical hapten exposure. Study-level findings and limits: Expanded TCR counts at PT1 went up together with patch test score, a positive correlation. There was no change with DPC sensitization in TCRs above 1 in 1000 frequency.

This clonotype has more than one count but fewer than ten. What it binds is unknown. Time point denoted: patch test 1, 2 weeks after DPC sensitization. Indicated treatment: therapeutic diphenylcyclopropenone sensitization with weekly scalp DPC. Unfractionated whole blood yielded total RNA. V shed 5 bases and J 4 bases; nucleotides not matched to a gene: 5. The CDR3 loop spans 14 amino acids. MiXCR, applied by TCRdb to the RACE reads, yields one record per CDR3 protein. Among some 70,000 distinct CDR3 sequences listed, about 31% were seen once. The origin of this receptor is a man in his forties with alopecia areata. Some clones in this sample may be carry-over from other donors' samples. This specimen was whole blood, taken in connection with sensitization to the hapten diphenylcyclopropenone (DPC). V is TRBV12-3 or TRBV12-4 and J is TRBJ1-5; 7 bases map to TRBD1. The CDR3 protein is CASSLSTGNQPQHF. DNA for the CDR3: TGTGCCAGCAGTCTATCGACAGGGAATCAGCCCCAGCATTTT.